The T cell receptor (beta chain) described here comes from a study of T cell repertoires in aging, cancer and after chemotherapy. The template was genomic DNA from peripheral blood, not RNA. Rearranged V-D-J TRB sequences were amplified with a mixed TRB-A/B primer pool. TCRdb re-analysed the multiplex PCR reads in MiXCR, keeping a single row per CDR3 protein. The sample holds several thousand distinct CDR3 sequences, approximately 33% seen once. In this sample, this clonotype turned up a few times. V shed 6 bases and J 7 bases; nucleotides not matched to a gene: 9. The CDR3 is made up of 14 amino acids. Germline-derived CDR1 and CDR2 are DFQATT and SNEGSKA (reference sequence).

The chain carries TRBV20-1 and TRBJ1-6; 7 nucleotides match TRBD1. The clonotype originates from a human donor in good health. The donor label of this sample is uncertain. Sequencing was performed on blood. CDR3 in amino acids: CSAKDRLGNSPLHF. The DNA for the CDR3 is TGCAGTGCCAAGGACAGGCTGGGGAATTCACCCCTCCACTTT.